These 25 T cell receptor beta chains originate from one sample sequenced in a study of long-term antiretroviral therapy in people with HIV. The authors ran the immunoSEQ assay, v3.0, at survey level. Here immunoSEQ multiplex PCR was the method, and the copy in TCRdb shows in-frame clones only, minus some. The sample contains about 32,000 clones, 95% to 98% of which appear only once. Specimen: unsorted PBMCs, collected 7.6 years after starting antiretroviral therapy. These receptors all stem from a man aged 25 to 40 with HIV.

The gene calls are TRBV27 and TRBJ2-3, with a weak D call TRBD1 (5 bases). Germline V gene data show CDR1 as MNHEY and CDR2 as SMNVEV (reference sequence). This CDR3 has 16 amino acids. The germline V and J ends were trimmed by 2 bases and 2 bases, with 14 bases remaining between them. CDR3 in amino acids: CASSLLGPGPTDTQYF. CDR3 DNA: TGTGCCAGCAGTTTACTTGGACCAGGGCCCACAGATACGCAGTATTTT.

In regard to this clone: Sequence at one end of the junction differs from germline and may be a read error. This sequence joins TRBV7-7 and TRBJ2-1; TRBD1 or TRBD2 may be the D gene (5 bases each). The CDR3 is made up of 15 amino acids. Germline V gene data show CDR1 as SSHAT and CDR2 as FNYEAQ (reference sequence). CDR3 DNA sequence: TGTGCTAGCAGCTTAGGGACCGGGGTTATATATGAGCAGTTCTTC. Protein: CASSLGTGVIYEQFF.

The count of this clone is one. The V and J genes are TRBV4-3 and TRBJ2-1, with a possible D match to TRBD1 (6 bases). This CDR3 has 15 amino acids. Trimming took off 1 base at V and 9 bases at J, with 16 bases between the two ends. The V gene's germline CDR1 is LGHNA and CDR2 YSLEER. The CDR3 loop reads CASSQGAQGAREQFF. CDR3 DNA: TGCGCCAGCAGCCAAGGGGCACAGGGTGCGCGTGAGCAGTTCTTC.

This sequence joins TRBV5-8 and TRBJ2-3; maybe TRBD2 (6 bases). This CDR3 spans 17 amino acids. The germline gives CDR1 SGHTS, CDR2 YDEGEE. Trimming stripped 0 bases from V and 1 base from J, with 15 bases between. The CDR3 here is CASSLDGVRGGTDTQYF. The DNA of the CDR3 is TGTGCCAGCAGCTTGGATGGAGTGCGGGGTGGCACAGATACGCAGTATTTT. Complete variable domain (other parts from reference TRBV5-8 and TRBJ2-3): EAGVTQSPTHLIKTRGQQATLRCSPISGHTSVYWYQQALGLGLQFLLWYDEGEERNRGNFPPRFSGRQFPNYSSELNVNALELEDSALYLCASSLDGVRGGTDTQYFGPGTRLTVL.

CDR3 DNA: TGCAGCGTGCGGCCGGGGCAAGAGACCCAGTACTTC. Protein sequence: CSVRPGQETQYF. The chain couples TRBV29-1 to TRBJ2-5, with a possible D match to TRBD2 (5 bases). The V gene's germline CDR1 is SQVTM and CDR2 ANQGSEA. V was trimmed by 6 bases and J by 2 bases, leaving 10 bases between them. This CDR3 has 12 amino acids.

V gene TRBV7-9 combines with J gene TRBJ2-7, with D perhaps TRBD1 (6 bases). From germline, CDR1 is SEHNR and CDR2 FQNEAQ (reference sequence). The CDR3 runs 16 residues. V lost 5 bases to trimming and J lost 2 bases, with 19 bases between them. For the CDR3, the DNA is TGTGCCAGCAGCCCCTCCAGGGGCCCTATTACCTACGAGCAGTACTTC. This gives the protein CASSPSRGPITYEQYF.

This sequence joins TRBV5-5 and TRBJ1-3; D gene uncertain. Germline V lookup: CDR1 SGHKS, CDR2 YYEKEE (reference sequence). V lost 3 bases and J lost 6, with 1 base in between. The CDR3 sequence is 10 residues long. The CDR3: CASSSNTIYF. CDR3 bases: TGTGCCAGCAGCTCAAACACCATATATTTT. The entire variable domain, with the rest obtained from reference TRBV5-5 and TRBJ1-3, is as follows: DAGVTQSPTHLIKTRGQQVTLRCSPISGHKSVSWYQQVLGQGPQFIFQYYEKEERGRGNFPDRFSARQFPNYSSELNVNALLLGDSALYLCASSSNTIYFGEGSWLTVV.

V and J are TRBV27 and TRBJ1-2, with TRBD1 matching 9 bases. Trimming cost V 5 bases and J 6 bases; bases outside gene matches: 16. The CDR3 length is 17 residues. CDR1 MNHEY and CDR2 SMNVEV come from the germline V gene (reference sequence). The DNA for the CDR3 is TGTGCCAGCAGTCCTCGGGGGGGGACAGGGATATTCCATGGCTACACCTTC. Residues: CASSPRGGTGIFHGYTF.

The CDR3 region is CASKARGLGNYGYTF. CDR3 DNA sequence: TGTGCCAGCAAGGCGAGGGGGCTGGGTAACTATGGCTACACCTTC. The gene calls are TRBV27 and TRBJ1-2; 7 nucleotides align to TRBD1. V was clipped by 7 bases and J by 1 base; unmatched bases: 9. The germline CDR1 and CDR2 sequences are MNHEY and SMNVEV (reference sequence). The CDR3 totals 15 residues.

The chain couples TRBV5-1 to TRBJ2-3, with unresolved D. The V end was cut by 2 bases, the J end by 0 bases, with 16 bases between. This CDR3 has 17 amino acids. The germline V gene encodes CDR1 SGHRS and CDR2 YFSETQ. CDR3: CASSFMGYVGSTDTQYF. CDR3 DNA sequence: TGCGCCAGCAGCTTTATGGGGTACGTTGGGAGCACAGATACGCAGTATTTT.

The V and J genes are TRBV7-2 and TRBJ1-1; D is ambiguous. The ends were cut back, 4 bases at V and 8 bases at J, with 20 bases in the middle. Germline V gives CDR1 SGHTA, CDR2 FQGNSA. The CDR3 loop spans 15 amino acids. Here the CDR3 reads CASSSVLGGPGEAFF. The CDR3 region has the DNA TGTGCCAGCAGCTCCGTCTTGGGTGGCCCGGGGGAAGCTTTCTTT.

The CDR3 region is CASSPRLAGYNEQFF. The CDR3 DNA is TGTGCCAGCTCACCTCGACTAGCGGGGTACAATGAGCAGTTCTTC. This chain links TRBV18 with TRBJ2-1; TRBD2 matches at 11 bases. The V gene's germline CDR1 is KGHSH and CDR2 LQKENI. V dropped 3 bases and J dropped 4; count of bases not matched to a gene: 2. The CDR3 has 15 amino acids.

The chain combines TRBV5-1 with TRBJ2-7; tentative D call: TRBD2 (5 bases). The CDR3 is made up of 13 amino acids. V was shortened by 5 bases and J by 0 bases, with 9 bases between the two germline ends. CDR1 SGHRS and CDR2 YFSETQ come from the germline V gene. The CDR3 sequence is CASSIGSSYEQYF. CDR3 nucleotide sequence: TGCGCCAGCAGTATTGGGAGCTCCTACGAGCAGTACTTC. The full variable domain, completed using reference TRBV5-1 and TRBJ2-7, is KAGVTQTPRYLIKTRGQQVTLSCSPISGHRSVSWYQQTPGQGLQFLFEYFSETQRNKGNFPGRFSGRQFSNSRSEMNVSTLELGDSALYLCASSIGSSYEQYFGPGTRLTVT.

This chain joins TRBV15 and TRBJ1-2; D is possibly TRBD1 (5 bases). V shed 4 bases and J shed 3 bases, with 15 bases lying between them. Germline assignment: CDR1 LNHNV and CDR2 YYDKDF (reference sequence). The CDR3 runs 15 residues. DNA of the CDR3: TGTGCCACCAGCACGAACACTGACAGAGACTATGGCTACACCTTC. Its translation: CATSTNTDRDYGYTF.

The CDR3 region has the DNA TGTGCCAGCAGCTCGCTACAGTTCTACGAGCAGTACTTC. It specifies CASSSLQFYEQYF. This chain uses TRBV7-8 with TRBJ2-7; D not resolved. The CDR3 contains 13 residues. Germline V gives CDR1 SGHVS, CDR2 FQNEAQ. V was pared by 4 bases and J by 3 bases, with 10 bases between.

V and J are TRBV2 and TRBJ1-1, with D perhaps TRBD1 (6 bases). V was shortened by 8 bases and J by 7 bases, with 17 bases between the two germline ends. The CDR3 covers 13 residues. Germline values: CDR1 SNHLY, CDR2 FYNNEI. The CDR3 DNA is TGTGCCAGCGGTACAGGGCTTGGGATTGAAGCTTTCTTT. Translation: CASGTGLGIEAFF. The complete variable domain, with remaining parts taken from reference TRBV2 and TRBJ1-1, reads EPEVTQTPSHQVTQMGQEVILRCVPISNHLYFYWYRQILGQKVEFLVSFYNNEISEKSEIFDDQFSVERPDGSNFTLKIRSTKLEDSAMYFCASGTGLGIEAFFGQGTRLTVV.

The rearrangement uses TRBV6-1 and TRBJ2-1; D possibly matches TRBD1 or TRBD2 (6 bases each). Germline loops: CDR1 MNHNS, CDR2 SASEGT. The V end was cut by 9 bases, the J end by 0 bases, with 15 bases between. The CDR3 has 15 residues. In nucleotides, the CDR3 is TGTGCCAGTCCCCGGCCGGGGGCCTCCTACAATGAGCAGTTCTTC. The encoded protein is CASPRPGASYNEQFF.

The V call is TRBV5-1, the J call TRBJ2-2; D not resolved. Trimming shortened V by 2 bases and J by 4 bases, and 0 bases separated the two germline ends. This CDR3 contains 11 residues. Germline V gene lookup returns CDR1 SGHRS and CDR2 YFSETQ. This CDR3 is CASSFTGELFF. The CDR3 bases are TGCGCCAGCAGCTTCACCGGGGAGCTGTTTTTT.

This chain connects TRBV18 to TRBJ1-5, with 7 bases that match TRBD1. Losses at the gene ends were 5 bases for V and 7 bases for J; bases not matched to a gene: 8. Germline-derived CDR1 and CDR2 are KGHSH and LQKENI. CDR3 length: 14 residues. The CDR3 sequence: CASSSGGGGQPQHF. The DNA for the CDR3 is TGTGCCAGCTCATCAGGGGGAGGCGGGCAGCCCCAGCATTTT. The full variable domain, its missing parts supplied by reference TRBV18 and TRBJ1-5, is NAGVMQNPRHLVRRRGQEARLRCSPMKGHSHVYWYRQLPEEGLKFMVYLQKENIIDESGMPKERFSAEFPKEGPSILRIQQVVRGDSAAYFCASSSGGGGQPQHFGDGTRLSIL.

This chain links TRBV5-1 with TRBJ2-3; 7 bases are a match to TRBD2. The CDR3 totals 15 residues. With V trimmed by 4 bases and J by 0 bases, 5 bases remained unmatched. Germline V gives CDR1 SGHRS, CDR2 YFSETQ. CDR3 nucleotides: TGCGCCAGCAGCATATGGGAGGGTAGCACAGATACGCAGTATTTT. Translated: CASSIWEGSTDTQYF.

The J gene is TRBJ2-7, the V gene TRBV11-2, with D tentatively TRBD1 or TRBD2 (5 bases each). The CDR3 is 14 amino acids. Between the trimmed V and J ends, which lost 0 bases and 2 bases, there was a span of 8 bases. Germline CDR1 is SGHAT and CDR2 is FQNNGV. Written as DNA, the CDR3 is TGTGCCAGCAGCTTAGAGGGGGTCACCTACGAGCAGTACTTC. This sequence encodes CASSLEGVTYEQYF.

The gene calls are TRBV28 and TRBJ1-2; no clear D. Germline V gene lookup returns CDR1 MDHEN and CDR2 SYDVKM. CDR3 length: 12 residues. V lost 6 bases and J lost 4, with 9 bases in between. The DNA of the CDR3 is TGTGCCAGCAGGGTAGGAAGCTATGGCTACACCTTC. Residues: CASRVGSYGYTF.

The chain joins TRBV27 to TRBJ1-1; D not resolved. The CDR3 is 13 amino acids. Germline V gene lookup returns CDR1 MNHEY and CDR2 SMNVEV (reference sequence). V was pared by 6 bases and J by 4 bases, with 12 bases between. This CDR3 reads CASRPEGLTEAFF. DNA for the CDR3: TGTGCCAGCAGACCCGAAGGACTCACTGAAGCTTTCTTT.

This clone has just one count. The rearrangement links TRBV20-1 to TRBJ2-5; D ambiguous. Trimming removed 6 bases at V and 3 bases at J, with 8 bases between. Germline assignment: CDR1 DFQATT and CDR2 SNEGSKA (reference sequence). CDR3 length: 11 residues. The CDR3 reads CSAGPEETQYF. The CDR3 region has the DNA TGCAGTGCAGGCCCAGAAGAGACCCAGTACTTC.

The chain couples TRBV27 to TRBJ1-2; 9 bases line up with TRBD1. Germline assignment: CDR1 MNHEY and CDR2 SMNVEV (reference sequence). The CDR3 runs to 16 residues. V lost 3 bases and J lost 4; bases outside the gene matches: 9. The CDR3 protein is CASSLGPQGASYGYTF. Here the CDR3 DNA reads TGTGCCAGCAGTTTGGGGCCACAGGGGGCCAGCTATGGCTACACCTTC.